Listed here are 27 T cell receptor beta chains from one sample, sequenced in a study of cytomegalovirus exposure and HLA in healthy donors. The PCR had 60 Vbeta and 13 Jbeta primers. Clones were read by immunoSEQ multiplex PCR, and TCRdb kept only the in-frame ones, dropping some. The repertoire includes roughly 130,000 clones, about 80% of them detected once, and around 1.9% sits in the top ten. Sequencing used PBMCs. These receptors all stem from a man aged 40-50 years in good health and CMV-seronegative.

This clone was counted a few times. J is TRBJ2-7 and V is TRBV30; weak D call: TRBD1 (6 bases). This CDR3 comprises 11 residues. CDR1 is GTSNPN, CDR2 SVGIG, per germline (reference sequence). Trimming took off 3 bases at V and 3 bases at J, with 6 bases between the two ends. CDR3 DNA: TGTGCCTGGAGGGACAGCTACGAGCAGTACTTC. It codes for CAWRDSYEQYF. Full variable domain (remainder filled in from reference TRBV30 and TRBJ2-7): SQTIHQWPATLVQPVGSPLSLECTVEGTSNPNLYWYRQAAGRGLQLLFYSVGIGQISSEVPQNLSASRPQDRQFILSSKKLLLSDSGFYLCAWRDSYEQYFGPGTRLTVT.

The chain uses TRBV4-1 and TRBJ1-1; D remains unclear. This CDR3 is built from 14 residues. V lost 3 bases and J 0 bases, leaving 8 bases between the germline ends. Germline CDR1 MGHRA, CDR2 YSYEKL. The CDR3 is CASSHLSMNTEAFF. As DNA, the CDR3 is TGCGCCAGCAGCCACCTGAGCATGAACACTGAAGCTTTCTTT.

This chain links TRBV28 with TRBJ2-7; no clear D gene. This CDR3 region has 11 residues. Germline values: CDR1 MDHEN, CDR2 SYDVKM. Trimming took off 6 bases at V and 2 bases at J, with 5 bases between the two ends. The chain's CDR3 is CASRSAYEQYF. CDR3 DNA sequence: TGTGCCAGCAGGTCCGCCTACGAGCAGTACTTC. The variable domain in full, completed from reference TRBV28 and TRBJ2-7, reads DVKVTQSSRYLVKRTGEKVFLECVQDMDHENMFWYRQDPGLGLRLIYFSYDVKMKEKGDIPEGYSVSREKKERFSLILESASTNQTSMYLCASRSAYEQYFGPGTRLTVT.

The rearrangement links TRBV5-1 to TRBJ1-2; 9 nucleotides line up with TRBD1. The CDR3 loop spans 14 amino acids. The V segment lost 4 bases and the J segment 2 bases; nucleotides outside the gene matches: 3. Germline values: CDR1 SGHRS, CDR2 YFSETQ. CDR3 DNA sequence: TGCGCCAGCAGCCCGGACAGGGGAAACTATGGCTACACCTTC. Protein sequence: CASSPDRGNYGYTF.

This sequence joins TRBV7-6 and TRBJ2-7; 9 bases map to TRBD1. The CDR3 consists of 18 residues. Losses at the gene ends were 1 base for V and 0 bases for J; bases not matched to a gene: 10. Per germline, CDR1 SGHVS and CDR2 FNYEAQ. Here the CDR3 reads CASSLGTGAKDSSYEQYF. DNA for the CDR3: TGTGCCAGCAGCTTAGGGACAGGGGCGAAGGATAGCTCCTACGAGCAGTACTTC. Filled out from reference TRBV7-6 and TRBJ2-7, the complete variable domain reads GAGVSQSPRYKVTKRGQDVALRCDPISGHVSLYWYRQALGQGPEFLTYFNYEAQQDKSGLPNDRFSAERPEGSISTLTIQRTEQRDSAMYRCASSLGTGAKDSSYEQYFGPGTRLTVT.

This sequence joins TRBV13 and TRBJ2-3; 8 bases line up with TRBD2. J lost 2 bases, V lost 7 bases, and 11 bases had no gene match. This CDR3 has 16 residues. The V gene's germline CDR1 is PRHDT and CDR2 FYEKMQ (reference sequence). The CDR3, as DNA: TGTGCCAGCACCCGTTTGGTAGCGGGGTTCACAGATACGCAGTATTTT. This codes for CASTRLVAGFTDTQYF.

To note about this clone: Other DNA sequences from this sample encode an identical CDR3 as well. This rearrangement joins TRBV7-2 to TRBJ2-7; the match to TRBD2 covers 9 bases. Germline lookup yields CDR1 SGHTA and CDR2 FQGNSA. The V segment lost 3 bases and the J segment 2 bases; nucleotides outside the gene matches: 2. The length of the CDR3 is 14 residues. The CDR3 nucleotides read TGTGCCAGCAGCTTTCTAGCGGGGCCCTACGAGCAGTACTTC. It translates to CASSFLAGPYEQYF.

This clone appeared once. V is TRBV19 and J is TRBJ1-4; D gene unclear. The CDR3 runs to 17 residues. Trimming took off 1 base at V and 3 bases at J, with 15 bases between the two ends. Germline assignment: CDR1 LNHDA and CDR2 SQIVND (reference sequence). CDR3 loop: CASSIVGGKRANEKLFF. The CDR3 DNA sequence: TGTGCCAGTAGTATAGTAGGAGGGAAGAGGGCTAATGAAAAACTGTTTTTT.

The chain has TRBV6-1 and TRBJ2-5; 7 positions agree with TRBD2. Judging by the DNA end, TRBJ2-7 fits better; the J call may be wrong. Germline V lookup: CDR1 MNHNS, CDR2 SASEGT. The CDR3 has 15 amino acids. The CDR3 loop is CASTPPKGGPYEQYF. The CDR3 coding sequence is TGTGCCAGCACACCCCCTAAGGGAGGGCCCTACGAGCAGTACTTC.

About this clone: Relative to the germline gene, one junction end is altered; a read error may explain this. The gene calls are TRBV5-1 and TRBJ2-6; 11 nucleotides align to TRBD2. This CDR3 is 15 amino acids long. Germline loops: CDR1 SGHRS, CDR2 YFSETQ. The CDR3 sequence is CASRLAGDGANGLTF. CDR3 sequence (DNA): TGCGCCAGCAGACTAGCGGGGGATGGGGCCAACGGCCTGACTTTC.

Only one count was recorded for this clone. This chain links TRBV5-4 with TRBJ1-3; D perhaps matches TRBD1 (5 bases). The CDR3 has 17 amino acids. Germline V gene data show CDR1 as SGHNT and CDR2 as YYREEE (reference sequence). V was cut by 0 bases and J by 0 bases, with 13 bases left in between. CDR3 bases: TGTGCCAGCAGCTTGGACCCGACAGCCAACTCTGGAAACACCATATATTTT. Protein: CASSLDPTANSGNTIYF.

This rearrangement joins TRBV5-1 to TRBJ2-3; 11 bases are shared with TRBD2. With 1 base clipped from V and 4 bases from J, the junction kept 8 bases outside the gene matches. Germline values: CDR1 SGHRS, CDR2 YFSETQ. There are 17 residues in the CDR3. This chain's CDR3 is CASSLRLAGGAADTQYF. The CDR3, as DNA: TGCGCCAGCAGCTTGCGGCTAGCGGGAGGAGCAGCAGATACGCAGTATTTT.

The chain combines TRBV9 with TRBJ2-5; TRBD2 matches 7 bases. V lost 0 bases and J lost 3; bases outside the gene matches: 8. Per germline, CDR1 SGDLS and CDR2 YYNGEE. The CDR3 is made up of 16 amino acids. The CDR3 here is CASSVGGRAGEETQYF. The DNA of the CDR3 is TGTGCCAGCAGCGTAGGGGGTAGGGCGGGAGAAGAGACCCAGTACTTC.

This clone appeared a few times. The V and J genes are TRBV28 and TRBJ1-1, with 10 bases aligning to TRBD1. Unmatched junction bases numbered 8, after V lost 8 bases and J lost 5 bases. There are 14 residues in the CDR3. Per germline, CDR1 MDHEN and CDR2 SYDVKM. The CDR3 DNA is TGTGCCAGCCTCAAGCCGGGACAGGGGACTGAAGCTTTCTTT. It translates to CASLKPGQGTEAFF.

The chain is built from TRBV30 and TRBJ1-6, with unresolved D. Trimming removed 0 bases from V and 9 bases from J, with 12 bases in between. The CDR3 has 14 residues. Germline values: CDR1 GTSNPN, CDR2 SVGIG (reference sequence). The CDR3 DNA is TGTGCCTGGAGTGTCGCCCCGAGGGTTTCACCCCTCCACTTT. This gives the protein CAWSVAPRVSPLHF.

This chain uses TRBV19 with TRBJ1-3; D is undetermined. V was pared by 3 bases and J by 0 bases, with 9 bases between. The germline gives CDR1 LNHDA, CDR2 SQIVND (reference sequence). The CDR3 sequence is 15 residues long. CDR3 sequence: CASSMMGVSGNTIYF. The CDR3 DNA is TGTGCCAGTAGTATGATGGGAGTCTCTGGAAACACCATATATTTT.

The chain has TRBV10-1 and TRBJ2-3; TRBD2 agrees at 13 bases. The CDR3 has 15 residues. J was trimmed by 3 bases and V by 4 bases; bases with no gene match: 1. Germline-derived CDR1 and CDR2 are WNHNN and SYGVQD (reference sequence). CDR3 sequence reads: CASSGGLAGTDTQYF. The CDR3 region has the DNA TGCGCCAGCAGTGGGGGACTAGCGGGAACAGATACGCAGTATTTT.

V usage is TRBV5-6 and J usage is TRBJ2-7; 8 bases line up with TRBD1. The CDR3 length is 12 residues. From germline, CDR1 is SGHDT and CDR2 YYEEEE. V gave up 7 bases and J gave up 3 bases; unmatched junction bases: 3. The CDR3 protein is CASRTGHYEQYF. CDR3 sequence (DNA): TGTGCCAGCCGGACAGGGCACTACGAGCAGTACTTC.

V is TRBV21-1 and J is TRBJ2-5; the table's D gene call, TRBD1, was not cross checked with the DNA. TRBV21-1 is tagged as a pseudogene. The CDR3 contains 17 residues. In nucleotides, the CDR3 is TGTGCCAGCAGCAAGGGCGGTACAGGGGGATGTCCAGAGACCCAGTACTTC. Its translation: CASSKGGTGGCPETQYF.

CDR3 in DNA: TGTGCCAGCAGCTTAGAGGGGTCGAGGGGACTAGCGGTCTACGAGCAGTACTTC. It specifies CASSLEGSRGLAVYEQYF. V usage is TRBV7-2 and J usage is TRBJ2-7; TRBD2 matches at 11 bases. The CDR3 sequence is 18 residues long. V dropped 1 base and J dropped 3; count of bases not matched to a gene: 11. The germline CDR1 and CDR2 sequences are SGHTA and FQGNSA.

The chain joins TRBV19 to TRBJ1-3; D unresolved. The length of the CDR3 is 16 residues. The ends were cut back, 1 base at V and 0 bases at J, with 10 bases in the middle. The germline CDR1 and CDR2 sequences are LNHDA and SQIVND (reference sequence). The CDR3 is CASSIGRESSGNTIYF. The DNA for the CDR3 is TGTGCCAGTAGTATAGGACGGGAGAGCTCTGGAAACACCATATATTTT.

This clone has only a few counts. The chain is built from TRBV6-6 and TRBJ2-5; TRBD2 agrees at 10 bases. The CDR3 is 16 amino acids. Trimming cost V 8 bases and J 1 base; bases outside gene matches: 10. Germline V lookup: CDR1 MNHNY, CDR2 SVGAGI (reference sequence). Here the CDR3 reads CASSPQASGGQETQYF. In DNA form, the CDR3 reads TGTGCCAGCTCCCCGCAGGCTAGCGGGGGCCAAGAGACCCAGTACTTC.

V is TRBV27 and J is TRBJ2-4; possibly TRBD2 for D (5 bases). Germline V lookup: CDR1 MNHEY, CDR2 SMNVEV (reference sequence). The CDR3 contains 16 residues. Trimming took off 2 bases at V and 0 bases at J, with 11 bases between the two ends. The CDR3 here is CASSLTSGLAKNIQYF. In DNA form, the CDR3 reads TGTGCCAGCAGTTTAACGAGCGGTCTAGCCAAAAACATTCAGTACTTC.

CDR3 protein: CASSYLTGETEAFF. CDR3 bases: TGTGCCAGCAGTTACTTGACAGGGGAAACTGAAGCTTTCTTT. The chain recombines TRBV6-5 with TRBJ1-1, with 8 bases that match TRBD1. V was pared by 1 base and J by 5 bases, with 3 bases of the junction left unmatched. Germline V gives CDR1 MNHEY, CDR2 SVGAGI. This CDR3 is built from 14 residues.

V and J are TRBV2 and TRBJ2-1, with 8 bases that match TRBD2. The CDR3 contains 16 residues. The germline gives CDR1 SNHLY, CDR2 FYNNEI. With V trimmed by 7 bases and J by 7 bases, 15 bases remained unmatched. The CDR3 nucleotides read TGTGCCAGCAACGAGGGGCCAGCGGGAGACCGGAATGAGCAGTTCTTC. Translated: CASNEGPAGDRNEQFF.

This clone occurred a few times. The V call is TRBV7-2, the J call TRBJ2-3, with 12 bases that match TRBD2. CDR1 and CDR2 from the germline V gene are SGHTA and FQGNSA. The junction had 12 bases not matched to a gene; V was cut back by 3 bases and J by 5 bases. This CDR3 has 18 amino acids. CDR3 loop: CASSFARLAGDFEDTQYF. The CDR3 nucleotides read TGTGCCAGCAGCTTCGCCCGACTAGCGGGAGACTTTGAAGATACGCAGTATTTT.

This clone is a singleton in its sample. The chain is built from TRBV5-6 and TRBJ2-2, with TRBD1 matching 7 bases. The germline V gene has CDR1 SGHDT and CDR2 YYEEEE. The CDR3 loop spans 16 amino acids. V trimming: 0 bases; J trimming: 3 bases; junction bases outside the gene matches: 5. Here the CDR3 reads CASSLALTGYTGELFF. CDR3 nucleotides: TGTGCCAGCAGCTTGGCCCTGACAGGGTACACCGGGGAGCTGTTTTTT.